The 11 T cell receptor beta chains presented below share a single source sample, sequenced in a study of Graves' ophthalmopathy and Graves' hyperthyroidism. The authors amplified TCR beta CDR3 regions from RNA transcripts. Second-round multiplex PCR followed a first-round RT-PCR using HTBI primers. TCRdb used MiXCR to reprocess the multiplex PCR reads, holding one entry per CDR3 protein. The table lists around 170,000 distinct CDR3 sequences, 30% to 45% of them singletons. The sequenced sample consisted of peripheral blood. The source is a woman in her forties with Graves' ophthalmopathy.

This clonotype is labeled as medium-sized. The rearrangement joins TRBV6-1 to TRBJ2-7; D unresolved. Trimming pared 6 bases from V and 2 bases from J, leaving 8 bases between. The CDR3 extends over 12 amino acids. Germline V lookup: CDR1 MNHNS, CDR2 SASEGT. The CDR3 region has the DNA TGTGCCAGCAGGGACGACACCTACGAGCAGTACTTC. Protein sequence: CASRDDTYEQYF.

CDR3 nucleotide sequence: TGTGCCAGCAGCCCCCGTTGGCTCAGCTCCTACGAGCAGTACTTC. Translating gives CASSPRWLSSYEQYF. The chain uses TRBV28 and TRBJ2-7; D unclear. Per germline, CDR1 MDHEN and CDR2 SYDVKM. This CDR3 has 15 residues. The V end was cut by 6 bases, the J end by 0 bases, with 15 bases between.

This clonotype was counted many times. This rearrangement joins TRBV28 to TRBJ1-5, with 8 bases identical to TRBD1. Trimming cost V 4 bases and J 5 bases; bases outside gene matches: 7. Per germline, CDR1 MDHEN and CDR2 SYDVKM. This CDR3 has 15 residues. CDR3 loop: CASSSRQGIYQPQHF. CDR3 DNA sequence: TGTGCCAGCAGTTCCCGACAGGGGATTTATCAGCCCCAGCATTTT.

This clonotype was found a few times. The chain carries TRBV12-3 or TRBV12-4 and TRBJ1-3; the D gene is possibly TRBD1 (5 bases). This CDR3 is built from 17 residues. Trimming took off 6 bases at V and 0 bases at J, with 18 bases between the two ends. The CDR3 region has the DNA TGTGCCAGCAGATTCCTTCGCTTGACAGACTCTGGAAACACCATATATTTT. This sequence encodes CASRFLRLTDSGNTIYF.

This clonotype has at least ten counts. V usage is TRBV5-1 and J usage is TRBJ2-2; 9 bases are shared with TRBD1. There are 15 residues in the CDR3. Germline V lookup: CDR1 SGHRS, CDR2 YFSETQ. V shed 2 bases and J 5 bases; nucleotides not matched to a gene: 4. The CDR3 DNA is TGCGCCAGCAGCTTACACAGGGGGCAGACCGGGGAGCTGTTTTTT. This codes for CASSLHRGQTGELFF. The whole variable domain, filled in from reference TRBV5-1 and TRBJ2-2, reads KAGVTQTPRYLIKTRGQQVTLSCSPISGHRSVSWYQQTPGQGLQFLFEYFSETQRNKGNFPGRFSGRQFSNSRSEMNVSTLELGDSALYLCASSLHRGQTGELFFGEGSRLTVL.

This clonotype was detected once. The rearrangement joins TRBV6-2 or TRBV6-3 to TRBJ2-2; D gene ambiguous. V gave up 4 bases and J gave up 4 bases, with 7 bases separating them. This CDR3 is built from 13 residues. The V gene's germline CDR1 is MNHEY and CDR2 SVGEGT. The DNA of the CDR3 is TGTGCCAGCAGTTCCTTTGCCACCGGGGAGCTGTTTTTT. Translated: CASSSFATGELFF.

The rearrangement uses TRBV12-3 or TRBV12-4 and TRBJ2-7, with 14 bases fitting TRBD2. The CDR3 spans 18 residues. The junction had 12 bases not matched to a gene; V was cut back by 4 bases and J by 4 bases. As DNA, the CDR3 is TGTGCCAGCAGTTCCCGCCCCGGGACTAGCGGGAGTAGATACGAGCAGTACTTC. Residues: CASSSRPGTSGSRYEQYF.

This clonotype showed up many times. The rearrangement uses TRBV10-2 and TRBJ1-5, with a tentative D call TRBD1 (5 bases). The V gene lost 3 bases and the J gene lost 5 bases, with 8 bases spanning the gap. Germline CDR1 reads WSHSY; CDR2 reads SAAADI. CDR3 length: 13 amino acids. CDR3 sequence reads: CASSDRGYQPQHF. Written as DNA, the CDR3 is TGCGCCAGCAGTGATCGGGGGTATCAGCCCCAGCATTTT.

This clonotype was seen many times. CDR3 nucleotide sequence: TGTGCCAGCAGTTCCCAGGGGCTAAACACTGAAGCTTTCTTT. It is translated as CASSSQGLNTEAFF. The chain uses TRBV12-3 or TRBV12-4 and TRBJ1-1, with D maybe TRBD1 (6 bases). Trimming stripped 4 bases from V and 2 bases from J, with 11 bases between. This CDR3 region has 14 residues.

This clonotype appeared many times. This rearrangement joins TRBV6-2 or TRBV6-3 to TRBJ2-7, with D perhaps TRBD1 (5 bases). Between the trimmed V and J ends, which lost 6 bases and 5 bases, there was a span of 23 bases. Per the germline V gene, CDR1 is MNHEY and CDR2 is SVGEGT. This CDR3 region has 16 residues. CDR3 region: CASRPIHRRATNEQYF. The CDR3 DNA is TGTGCCAGCAGACCAATTCACAGGCGCGCTACGAACGAGCAGTACTTC.

The table lists this clonotype with many counts. The chain employs TRBV6-5 and TRBJ1-6; TRBD1 matches 11 bases. There are 15 residues in the CDR3. Germline CDR1 is MNHEY and CDR2 is SVGAGI. The V and J ends lost 4 bases and 9 bases, in that order; junction bases with no gene match: 5. CDR3 coding DNA: TGTGCCAGCAGTTTCGCCGGGACAGGGGGTTCACCCCTCCACTTT. This encodes CASSFAGTGGSPLHF.